This T cell receptor beta chain was documented in a study of blood T cell repertoires in COVID-19 (dated by TCRdb to 2020 to 2021). Regarding the complete study: Samples covering the acute and convalescent phases of COVID-19 were provided by collaborators in the United States, Italy and Spain. The prospective study material was composed of cDNA or gDNA derived from T cells, B-cell-depleted T cells, or PBMCs. Deeply sampled blood TCRbeta repertoires from subjects exposed to, actively infected with, or recovered from COVID-19 were included in the dataset. The repertoires were released in a freely available public database intended as a resource for research on the immune response to SARS-CoV-2. Samples came from the ongoing ImmuneRACE study (first 160 participants) plus 1,254 subjects from 6 global collaborators. Sample metadata almost always included a de-identified subject ID, COVID-19 status, age in years and sex. Where available, HLA class I and class II types were taken from metadata supplied by the sample provider and were not determined by assay-based typing.

TCRbeta CDR3 regions were amplified from genomic DNA using the immunoSEQ Assay, a bias-controlled multiplex PCR. In the paper's pipeline: Within the assay, amplification of reference gene primers was used to estimate how many nucleated cells each sample contained. To quantify the absolute abundance of each unique TCRbeta CDR3 rearrangement, sequence reads were collapsed and filtered. For each sample, productive Simpson clonality was calculated by taking the square root of Simpson's diversity index across productive rearrangements. TCRdb's version of the immuneACCESS table is confined to in-frame rearrangements and falls short of the full clone set. An unresolved V gene accounts for under half of the shortfall where checked; the remainder is of unknown origin. V and J calls plus clone size are reproduced from that table; the DNA served to infer D and trimming. In this sample the table shows 88,000 or so clones, 85% of which occur a single time. The top ten constitute 3.8% of the sample.

The full study reports these points: The amount of clinical and demographic metadata varied by source and participant and was provided uncurated.

Whole blood was collected in K2EDTA tubes by collaborating institutions according to the institutions' own protocols. For TCRbeta analysis, collaborator samples were shipped as frozen whole blood, as isolated PBMCs, or as DNA extracted from either sample type. Notes on this clone: This receptor's antigen is unknown. Per-base quality was not reported, and no clone a single base away is much larger than it.

Sequences were obtained from peripheral blood. The source is a man aged 55 to 70 with acute or convalescent COVID-19.

The encoded CDR3 is CASSSGLAGTKQYF. The nucleotide sequence is TGTGCCAGCAGCTCGGGACTAGCGGGAACAAAGCAGTACTTC. This chain is built from TRBV7-2 and TRBJ2-7; 13 of the junction bases match TRBD2. Relative to germline, V is missing 4 bases and J is missing 8 bases, with 5 bases of the junction outside any gene match. CDR3 length: 14 amino acids, cysteine to phenylalanine. Only the CDR3 part of the read is kept: 42 bases, read in frame from the first base. Reading the germline V gene gives CDR1 SGHTA and CDR2 FQGNSA.